Following are 32 T cell receptor beta chains from one sample sequenced in a study of blood T cell repertoires in COVID-19. TCRdb's table, derived via immunoSEQ multiplex PCR, lists solely in-frame clones and lacks some. The profile shows nearly 80,000 clones, roughly 84% of them singletons. Sequencing was performed on peripheral blood. All receptors come from a man aged 50-60 years with acute or convalescent COVID-19.

The gene calls are TRBV5-1 and TRBJ2-5; 13 bases align to TRBD2. There are 15 residues in the CDR3. Germline V gives CDR1 SGHRS, CDR2 YFSETQ. The ends lost 4 bases at V and 4 bases at J; junction bases unmatched: 4. The CDR3 is CASSAGLAGLETQYF. CDR3 sequence (DNA): TGCGCCAGCAGCGCGGGACTAGCGGGGCTAGAGACCCAGTACTTC.

This rearrangement joins TRBV30 to TRBJ1-5; D is uncertain. This CDR3 has 13 residues. CDR1 and CDR2 (germline): GTSNPN, SVGIG (reference sequence). Trimming shortened V by 1 base and J by 6 bases, and 10 bases separated the two germline ends. The DNA of the CDR3 is TGTGCCTGGAGTGGTTCAGGCAGTCAGCCCCAGCATTTT. It is translated as CAWSGSGSQPQHF. Complete variable domain (other parts from reference TRBV30 and TRBJ1-5): SQTIHQWPATLVQPVGSPLSLECTVEGTSNPNLYWYRQAAGRGLQLLFYSVGIGQISSEVPQNLSASRPQDRQFILSSKKLLLSDSGFYLCAWSGSGSQPQHFGDGTRLSIL.

The chain uses TRBV3-1 (or the pseudogene TRBV3-2) and TRBJ1-1; a possible D gene is TRBD1 (5 bases). This CDR3 has 14 residues. Trimming cost V 4 bases and J 8 bases, with 17 bases left between them. CDR1 and CDR2 from the germline V gene are LGHDT and YNNKEL (reference sequence). CDR3 in DNA: TGTGCCAGCAGCCCCACCGGGGGACGGGGGGAAGCTTTCTTT. Its translation: CASSPTGGRGEAFF.

The gene calls are TRBV12-5 and TRBJ2-7; D possibly corresponds to TRBD2 (6 bases). CDR1 is LGHNT and CDR2 is FRNRAP in the germline V gene. This CDR3 region has 15 residues. V was clipped by 3 bases and J by 0 bases, with 12 bases between them. The CDR3 nucleotides read TGTGCTAGTGGTTTCTCGGGAGCCCACTCCTACGAGCAGTACTTC. It encodes CASGFSGAHSYEQYF.

A single count supports this clone. The V call is TRBV19, the J call TRBJ1-6; possibly TRBD1 for D (5 bases). CDR3 length: 15 amino acids. Germline assignment: CDR1 LNHDA and CDR2 SQIVND (reference sequence). The germline V and J ends were trimmed by 9 bases and 3 bases, with 15 bases remaining between them. The CDR3 DNA follows: TGTGCCAGCCGCTCTGCAGGGAACTATAATTCACCCCTCCACTTT. Its translation: CASRSAGNYNSPLHF.

V is TRBV18 and J is TRBJ2-2, with TRBD1 matching 7 bases. Looked up from germline, CDR1 is KGHSH and CDR2 is LQKENI. This CDR3 spans 13 amino acids. Unmatched junction bases numbered 2, after V lost 4 bases and J lost 6 bases. Here the CDR3 reads CASSQQGAGELFF. CDR3 nucleotides: TGTGCCAGCTCACAGCAGGGGGCCGGGGAGCTGTTTTTT.

The table lists this clone with a few counts. V gene TRBV7-8 combines with J gene TRBJ1-4; TRBD1 aligns across 8 bases. Trimming took 5 bases from V and 5 from J; bases not matched to a gene: 1. CDR1 is SGHVS and CDR2 is FQNEAQ in the germline V gene. The length of the CDR3 is 13 residues. CDR3 in amino acids: CASSRDRNEKLFF. The CDR3 nucleotides read TGTGCCAGCAGCCGGGACAGGAATGAAAAACTGTTTTTT.

This chain links TRBV6-2 or TRBV6-3 with TRBJ1-1, with 8 bases that match TRBD1. Germline trimming cut 6 bases from V and 0 bases from J; bases unmatched to any gene: 3. The CDR3 contains 14 residues. Germline CDR1 reads MNHEY; CDR2 reads SVGEGT. The CDR3 DNA reads as TGTGCCAGCAGCCTCAGGGGGCTGAACACTGAAGCTTTCTTT. Translating it yields CASSLRGLNTEAFF.

V and J are TRBV30 and TRBJ1-6; tentatively, D is TRBD1 (5 bases). V was clipped by 7 bases and J by 4 bases, with 17 bases between them. Germline CDR1 is GTSNPN and CDR2 is SVGIG (reference sequence). The CDR3 spans 15 residues. The CDR3 region is CALRGPRQYNSPLHF. The DNA of the CDR3 is TGTGCCTTGCGGGGACCGAGGCAATATAATTCACCCCTCCACTTT.

The chain links TRBV29-1 to TRBJ1-2; no clear D. CDR1 and CDR2 (germline): SQVTM, ANQGSEA. The CDR3 extends over 10 amino acids. The V and J ends lost 8 bases and 6 bases respectively, with 10 bases between them. The CDR3 sequence: CSTWEDGYTF. The CDR3 DNA sequence: TGCAGCACCTGGGAGGATGGCTACACCTTC.

The V gene is TRBV19, the J gene TRBJ2-3, with 10 bases fitting TRBD1. Germline V gene sequence: CDR1 LNHDA, CDR2 SQIVND (reference sequence). With V trimmed by 3 bases and J by 4 bases, 4 bases remained unmatched. CDR3 length: 15 residues. The CDR3 bases are TGTGCCAGTAGTATTCGGGGACAGGGGTCAGATACGCAGTATTTT. Translated, it gives CASSIRGQGSDTQYF.

The genes are TRBV7-8 and TRBJ1-4; 8 nucleotides line up with TRBD1. Unmatched junction bases numbered 14, after V lost 5 bases and J lost 12 bases. CDR1 is SGHVS, CDR2 FQNEAQ, per germline. This CDR3 contains 15 residues. Written as DNA, the CDR3 is TGTGCCAGCAGCCGTGGGACAGGCGTGGGAGAGGAACTGTTTTTT. Its translation: CASSRGTGVGEELFF.

This rearrangement joins TRBV28 to TRBJ2-7; 8 bases match TRBD1. V lost 4 bases, J lost 4 bases, and 3 bases stayed unmatched. Germline values: CDR1 MDHEN, CDR2 SYDVKM. This CDR3 region has 13 residues. The CDR3 DNA follows: TGTGCCAGCAGTTACAGGGGGGCGTACGAGCAGTACTTC. It is translated as CASSYRGAYEQYF.

The chain recombines TRBV5-1 with TRBJ1-4; D is uncertain. V was shortened by 3 bases and J by 3 bases, with 9 bases between the two germline ends. Germline V CDR1 and CDR2: SGHRS, YFSETQ. This CDR3 spans 14 amino acids. CDR3 amino acids: CASSSRGANEKLFF. In DNA form, the CDR3 reads TGCGCCAGCAGCTCCCGGGGAGCTAATGAAAAACTGTTTTTT.

This clone was observed once. This chain links TRBV9 with TRBJ2-1; TRBD2 might be the D (5 bases). Germline V gene sequence: CDR1 SGDLS, CDR2 YYNGEE. With 4 bases removed from V and 5 bases from J, the gap between germline ends came to 13 bases. This CDR3 is 14 amino acids long. CDR3: CASSPPGLNNEQFF. CDR3 DNA: TGTGCCAGCAGCCCCCCTGGACTCAACAATGAGCAGTTCTTC.

This chain links TRBV27 with TRBJ2-3, with 13 bases that match TRBD2. The CDR3 length is 16 residues. In germline, CDR1 is MNHEY, CDR2 SMNVEV (reference sequence). V shed 7 bases, J shed 9 bases, and the junction held 13 bases outside the gene matches. In nucleotides, the CDR3 is TGTGCCAGCACCGACCGCCGACTAGCGGGGGGACAGACGCAGTATTTT. Protein: CASTDRRLAGGQTQYF.

J is TRBJ2-2 and V is TRBV10-1; 7 bases are a match to TRBD1. With V trimmed by 5 bases and J by 4 bases, 4 bases remained unmatched. The CDR3 is 14 residues long. The germline CDR1 and CDR2 sequences are WNHNN and SYGVQD (reference sequence). CDR3 amino acids: CASSRQGRTGELFF. The CDR3 DNA is TGCGCCAGCAGTAGACAGGGACGCACCGGGGAGCTGTTTTTT.

This clone is a singleton in its sample. The V call is TRBV6-5, the J call TRBJ1-6, with D possibly being TRBD1 (6 bases). This CDR3 has 14 amino acids. Trimming cost V 2 bases and J 7 bases, with 9 bases left between them. Germline V gives CDR1 MNHEY, CDR2 SVGAGI. The CDR3 nucleotides read TGTGCCAGCAGTTACAGGGGGGGGAATTCACCCCTCCACTTT. Encoded protein: CASSYRGGNSPLHF.

This clone has a handful of counts. Other nucleotide sequences in the sample specify the same CDR3. The CDR3, as DNA: TGTGCCAGCAGTTACTCGAGAGGGTACGAGCAGTACTTC. Translated: CASSYSRGYEQYF. The J gene is TRBJ2-7, the V gene TRBV6-5, with D possibly TRBD2 on 5 matching bases. V was pared by 0 bases and J by 4 bases, with 7 bases between. There are 13 residues in the CDR3. Germline CDR1 is MNHEY and CDR2 is SVGAGI.

The chain employs TRBV18 and TRBJ1-2, with D possibly being TRBD1 (6 bases). The CDR3 consists of 12 residues. Looked up from germline, CDR1 is KGHSH and CDR2 is LQKENI. Deletions cut 3 bases from V and 6 bases from J, with 8 bases between. The CDR3 region is CASSPNRDGYTF. CDR3 nucleotides: TGTGCCAGCTCACCTAACAGGGATGGCTACACCTTC.

This chain uses TRBV4-1 with TRBJ2-3, with 7 bases fitting TRBD2. This CDR3 has 14 residues. Germline V gene data show CDR1 as MGHRA and CDR2 as YSYEKL. With 1 base clipped from V and 6 bases from J, the junction kept 4 bases outside the gene matches. CDR3 residues: CASSQVGGEDTQYF. The CDR3 coding sequence is TGCGCCAGCAGCCAAGTGGGGGGGGAGGATACGCAGTATTTT.

The V and J genes are TRBV3-1 (or the pseudogene TRBV3-2) and TRBJ1-6; 7 bases are a match to TRBD1. The length of the CDR3 is 16 residues. J lost 5 bases, V lost 0 bases, and 4 bases had no gene match. The germline gives CDR1 LGHDT, CDR2 YNNKEL (reference sequence). Here the CDR3 reads CASSQEGTEHNSPLHF. In DNA, the CDR3 is TGTGCCAGCAGCCAAGAGGGGACAGAACATAATTCACCCCTCCACTTT.

The CDR3 region has the DNA TGTGCCAGCAGCCCGGGAGCGGGGGGACCCTACGAGCAGTACTTC. This gives the protein CASSPGAGGPYEQYF. V and J are TRBV7-3 and TRBJ2-7; TRBD2 matches 9 bases. Germline V gives CDR1 SGHTA, CDR2 FQGTGA. V was clipped by 5 bases and J by 2 bases; unmatched bases: 7. The CDR3 runs 15 residues.

The chain joins TRBV7-8 to TRBJ1-1; D gene ambiguous. The germline gives CDR1 SGHVS, CDR2 FQNEAQ. The CDR3 runs to 15 residues. V lost 1 base and J 8 bases, leaving 17 bases between the germline ends. The CDR3 loop reads CASSLDPQPTLEAFF. DNA for the CDR3: TGTGCCAGCAGCTTAGACCCTCAACCTACTTTGGAAGCTTTCTTT.

This chain connects TRBV6-5 to TRBJ1-4; 10 bases are shared with TRBD1. CDR3 length equals 15 residues. V gave up 7 bases and J gave up 4 bases; unmatched junction bases: 6. Germline values: CDR1 MNHEY, CDR2 SVGAGI. Here the CDR3 DNA reads TGTGCCAGCAAGCGACAGGGGGCTCTTAATGAAAAACTGTTTTTT. Translated, it gives CASKRQGALNEKLFF.

The rearrangement joins TRBV28 to TRBJ2-1; 8 positions match TRBD1. CDR1 is MDHEN, CDR2 SYDVKM, per germline. The V and J ends lost 6 bases and 5 bases, in that order; junction bases with no gene match: 6. The CDR3 sequence is 14 residues long. CDR3 coding DNA: TGTGCCAGCAGAGGGGTGACAGGGGACAATGAGCAGTTCTTC. This sequence encodes CASRGVTGDNEQFF. Variable domain in full (rest from reference TRBV28 and TRBJ2-1): DVKVTQSSRYLVKRTGEKVFLECVQDMDHENMFWYRQDPGLGLRLIYFSYDVKMKEKGDIPEGYSVSREKKERFSLILESASTNQTSMYLCASRGVTGDNEQFFGPGTRLTVL.

V is TRBV14 and J is TRBJ2-7, with TRBD2 identical over 8 bases. This CDR3 has 15 residues. J was trimmed by 6 bases and V by 0 bases; bases with no gene match: 7. Per the germline V gene, CDR1 is SGHDN and CDR2 is FVKESK. The CDR3 is CASSQDRGGFGEQYF. In nucleotides, the CDR3 is TGTGCCAGCAGCCAAGACCGGGGGGGTTTTGGCGAGCAGTACTTC. Variable domain in full (rest from reference TRBV14 and TRBJ2-7): EAGVTQFPSHSVIEKGQTVTLRCDPISGHDNLYWYRRVMGKEIKFLLHFVKESKQDESGMPNNRFLAERTGGTYSTLKVQPAELEDSGVYFCASSQDRGGFGEQYFGPGTRLTVT.

This sequence joins TRBV9 and TRBJ2-2; TRBD2 agrees at 12 bases. The CDR3 is 16 residues long. Germline V gene data show CDR1 as SGDLS and CDR2 as YYNGEE. V was clipped by 3 bases and J by 6 bases; unmatched bases: 6. The CDR3 spells CASSGPGLAGAGELFF. For the CDR3, the DNA is TGTGCCAGCAGCGGCCCGGGACTAGCGGGTGCCGGGGAGCTGTTTTTT.

This chain uses TRBV18 with TRBJ2-5, with a tentative D call TRBD1 (6 bases). Trimming cost V 5 bases and J 5 bases, with 6 bases left between them. This CDR3 comprises 11 residues. Germline lookup yields CDR1 KGHSH and CDR2 LQKENI. CDR3 sequence reads: CASSDRETQYF. CDR3 in DNA: TGTGCCAGCTCAGACAGGGAGACCCAGTACTTC.

The chain carries TRBV11-3 and TRBJ1-3; D is perhaps TRBD1 (5 bases). Trimming removed 5 bases from V and 0 bases from J, with 14 bases in between. CDR1 and CDR2 from the germline V gene are SGHNT and YENEEA. This CDR3 has 16 amino acids. The CDR3: CASSVAGLPSGNTIYF. Written as DNA, the CDR3 is TGTGCCAGCAGCGTAGCGGGACTCCCCTCTGGAAACACCATATATTTT. Using reference TRBV11-3 and TRBJ1-3 for the parts outside the CDR3, the full variable domain is EAGVVQSPRYKIIEKKQPVAFWCNPISGHNTLYWYLQNLGQGPELLIRYENEEAVDDSQLPKDRFSAERLKGVDSTLKIQPAELGDSAVYLCASSVAGLPSGNTIYFGEGSWLTVV.

This clone showed up just a few times. The chain couples TRBV30 to TRBJ1-2, with D unresolved. V lost 2 bases and J lost 1, with 5 bases in between. The CDR3 consists of 12 residues. Germline-derived CDR1 and CDR2 are GTSNPN and SVGIG (reference sequence). As DNA, the CDR3 is TGTGCCTGGAGTCCAGTTAACTATGGCTACACCTTC. It encodes CAWSPVNYGYTF.

On this clone: A junction end diverges from the germline sequence, so it may reflect a read error. V gene TRBV15 combines with J gene TRBJ2-1; weak D call: TRBD2 (7 bases). The germline V gene encodes CDR1 LNHNV and CDR2 YYDKDF (reference sequence). This CDR3 spans 15 amino acids. The DNA of the CDR3 is TGTGCCACCAGTAGAGAGGGGGGGAGCTACAATGAGCAGTTCTTC. It codes for CATSREGGSYNEQFF.